The rows below give T cell receptor beta chains drawn from one sample of a study of T cell responses to AZD1222 COVID-19 vaccine. Sequencing used immunoSEQ multiplex PCR; TCRdb keeps in-frame clones, though not all of them. The sample lists about 110,000 clones, about nine tenths occurring once. The sample was peripheral blood, taken on day 0 of AZD1222 vaccination. These receptors originate from an adult in good health. The CDR3 runs from the conserved cysteine through the conserved F or W.

V gene	J gene	CDR3 protein
TRBV7-2	TRBJ1-1	CASSRPGRVNTEAFF
TRBV27	TRBJ1-2	CASSLSYIADPYSYGYTF
TRBV19	TRBJ1-4	CASRGTGSEKLFF
TRBV29-1	TRBJ2-7	CSVETGREQYF
TRBV20-1	TRBJ1-1	CRGTAGTEAFF
TRBV27	TRBJ1-4	CASIQQEGPTNEKLFF
TRBV5-4	TRBJ2-3	CASSLGDRVTDTQYF
TRBV7-9	TRBJ1-2	CASSGGAGYTF
TRBV2	TRBJ2-7	CASSAAGAPGGYEQYF
TRBV19	TRBJ2-3	CASFSRSDTQYF
TRBV30	TRBJ1-6	CAWSLSQGGTYNSPLHF
TRBV14	TRBJ2-7	CASSATGPSYEQYF
TRBV5-1	TRBJ1-3	CASSLGAGRPSGNTIYF
TRBV19	TRBJ1-5	CASSPDSLLISPQHF
TRBV3-1/TRBV3-2	TRBJ2-5	CADSGEPSLRETQYF
TRBV7-9	TRBJ1-1	CASSLVPGGEAFF
TRBV29-1	TRBJ2-7	CSVRGQGAGEQYF
TRBV28	TRBJ1-5	CASSPRWNQPQHF
TRBV12-3/TRBV12-4	TRBJ1-5	CASSLGDQPQHF
TRBV7-2	TRBJ2-7	CASRKFPGQGSYEQYF
TRBV6-1	TRBJ1-6	CASSEEVSGGSPLHF
TRBV18	TRBJ1-4	CASSLDSYNEKLFF
TRBV4-3	TRBJ2-5	CASSQDWYRQETQYF
TRBV28	TRBJ1-2	CACGDNYGYTF
TRBV6-2/TRBV6-3	TRBJ1-2	CASSTRRGANYGYTF
TRBV7-6	TRBJ1-5	CASSLGTGEGQPQHF
TRBV9	TRBJ2-1	CASSVSGAPLQNEQFF
TRBV19	TRBJ1-1	CASSIGTGSRYTEAFF
TRBV5-5	TRBJ1-6	CASSLGTGNSPLHF
TRBV4-2	TRBJ2-1	CASSQTLGTGGPVNEQFF
TRBV19	TRBJ1-5	CAGGTWAQPQHF
TRBV4-1	TRBJ2-1	CASSYLSGPYNEQFF
TRBV7-2	TRBJ1-4	CASSATGVAEKLFF
TRBV13	TRBJ1-1	CASSLSWTGDSTEAFF
TRBV25-1	TRBJ1-1	CASSGSGTGVTEAFF